The 27 T cell receptor beta chains below were found in one sample sequenced in a study of T cells in Graves' hyperthyroidism and ophthalmopathy (dated by TCRdb to the late 2010s). The protocol used for the library was multiplex PCR. The instrument given in TCRdb is Illumina HiSeq 2000. The TCR beta CDR3 regions were amplified from the RNA transcripts. A first-round RT-PCR of the TCR CDR3 used the HTBI primer set with the Qiagen OneStep RT-PCR kit. TCRdb redid the processing of the public reads, applying fastp at Q25 and MiXCR, and retained in-frame beta chains. Rows are combined by CDR3 protein, so each entry shows the most common genes and DNA. The sample profile shows approximately 630,000 distinct CDR3 sequences; around 15% of them were found once. The ten biggest clones cover about 3.8% of the sample. The sequencing input was blood. Source of these receptors: a woman in her twenties or thirties with Graves' hyperthyroidism.

This clonotype was detected many times. This chain links TRBV6-6 with TRBJ2-7; 11 bases align to TRBD2. Per germline, CDR1 MNHNY and CDR2 SVGAGI (reference sequence). Trimming took 0 bases from V and 7 from J; bases not matched to a gene: 5. The length of the CDR3 is 15 residues. CDR3 region: CASSYSRGLAGEQYF. CDR3 DNA: TGTGCCAGCAGTTACTCCCGCGGACTAGCGGGTGAGCAGTACTTC.

This chain's CDR3 is CGSGAASYNEQFF. The DNA for the CDR3 is TGTGGTAGCGGGGCGGCGTCCTACAATGAGCAGTTCTTC. This chain joins TRBV6-1 and TRBJ2-1; 8 nucleotides align to TRBD2. Germline V CDR1 and CDR2: MNHNS, SASEGT. This CDR3 spans 13 amino acids.

This clonotype was observed at least ten times. V usage is TRBV6-5 and J usage is TRBJ2-7, with D possibly being TRBD1 or TRBD2 (7 bases each). Between the trimmed V and J ends, which lost 2 bases and 3 bases, there was a span of 14 bases. Germline V gives CDR1 MNHEY, CDR2 SVGAGI. CDR3 size: 15 residues. In DNA form, the CDR3 reads TGTGCCAGCAGTTACGGTCAGGGGGGGGGCTACGAGCAGTACTTC. Translated: CASSYGQGGGYEQYF.

The rearrangement joins TRBV3-1 to TRBJ2-1; 14 bases fit TRBD2. The germline V gene encodes CDR1 LGHDT and CDR2 YNNKEL (reference sequence). V trimming: 1 base; J trimming: 9 bases; junction bases outside the gene matches: 11. The CDR3 is 18 residues long. As DNA, the CDR3 is TGTGCCAGCAGCCAAGGCTGGACTAGCGGGAGGCGACTGGGTGAGCAGTTCTTC. It specifies CASSQGWTSGRRLGEQFF.

In its sample, this clonotype was seen a few times. CDR3 protein: CSVGGGFSRGYPRYEQYF. The DNA of the CDR3 is TGCAGCGTTGGTGGGGGTTTTAGTCGGGGGTACCCCAGGTACGAGCAGTACTTC. The gene calls are TRBV29-1 and TRBJ2-7, with D possibly TRBD2 on 6 matching bases. Germline assignment: CDR1 SQVTM and CDR2 ANQGSEA. The CDR3 contains 18 residues. V lost 4 bases to trimming and J lost 4 bases, with 29 bases between them.

The chain uses TRBV24-1 and TRBJ2-1; 9 bases are a match to TRBD2. V trimming: 1 base; J trimming: 7 bases; junction bases outside the gene matches: 7. Germline V gives CDR1 KGHDR, CDR2 SFDVKD. CDR3 size: 16 residues. The CDR3 spells CATSDFFAGGPNEQFF. The CDR3 DNA is TGTGCCACCAGTGATTTTTTTGCGGGAGGGCCAAATGAGCAGTTCTTC.

The chain employs TRBV29-1 and TRBJ1-4; D may be TRBD1 (5 bases). V lost 6 bases and J 0 bases, leaving 8 bases between the germline ends. Germline V gene lookup returns CDR1 SQVTM and CDR2 ANQGSEA. The CDR3 runs 13 residues. This chain's CDR3 is CSVKQATNEKLFF. The CDR3 DNA is TGCAGCGTAAAACAGGCAACTAATGAAAAACTGTTTTTT. The variable domain in full, completed from reference TRBV29-1 and TRBJ1-4, reads SAVISQKPSRDICQRGTSLTIQCQVDSQVTMMFWYRQQPGQSLTLIATANQGSEATYESGFVIDKFPISRPNLTFSTLTVSNMSPEDSSIYLCSVKQATNEKLFFGSGTQLSVL.

The J gene is TRBJ2-7, the V gene TRBV6-5; 9 nucleotides agree with TRBD2. This CDR3 spans 15 amino acids. The V gene's germline CDR1 is MNHEY and CDR2 SVGAGI. V was pared by 2 bases and J by 0 bases, with 2 bases of the junction left unmatched. CDR3 nucleotides: TGTGCCAGCAGTTACCCAGCGGGAGGCTCCTACGAGCAGTACTTC. Translating it yields CASSYPAGGSYEQYF.

This clonotype was observed many times. The genes are TRBV6-1 and TRBJ2-6, with 13 bases identical to TRBD2. CDR1 MNHNS and CDR2 SASEGT come from the germline V gene. V was clipped by 4 bases and J by 3 bases; unmatched bases: 6. This CDR3 spans 18 amino acids. As DNA, the CDR3 is TGTGCCAGCAGTGGAACTAGCGGGAGGGCCTTTGGGGCCAACGTCCTGACTTTC. It specifies CASSGTSGRAFGANVLTF.

The chain carries TRBV4-3 and TRBJ2-3; 14 bases align to TRBD2. This CDR3 spans 16 amino acids. The ends lost 4 bases at V and 5 bases at J; junction bases unmatched: 5. The V gene's germline CDR1 is LGHNA and CDR2 YSLEER. The CDR3 DNA reads as TGCGCCAGCAGCCGGGCCGGGACTAGCGGGGGAGATACGCAGTATTTT. Its protein product is CASSRAGTSGGDTQYF.

To note about this clonotype: A much larger clone lies one base from this, so it may be a read error. The rearrangement uses TRBV7-6 and TRBJ2-7, with D hard to call. The CDR3 extends over 14 amino acids. Germline V gene sequence: CDR1 SGHVS, CDR2 FNYEAQ. V was pared by 0 bases and J by 0 bases, with 6 bases between. CDR3 sequence: CASSLALSSYEQYF. The CDR3 DNA is TGTGCCAGCAGCTTAGCGTTGAGCTCCTACGAGCAGTACTTC.

This clonotype was seen more than once but under ten times. V and J are TRBV3-1 and TRBJ2-5; weak D call: TRBD2 (6 bases). With 1 base removed from V and 7 bases from J, the gap between germline ends came to 22 bases. CDR1 and CDR2 from the germline V gene are LGHDT and YNNKEL (reference sequence). This CDR3 is built from 17 residues. CDR3 sequence: CASSQVPGLQEGGTQYF. CDR3 coding DNA: TGTGCCAGCAGCCAAGTTCCCGGCCTGCAGGAGGGAGGGACCCAGTACTTC.

The chain combines TRBV9 with TRBJ2-7; D is uncertain. In germline, CDR1 is SGDLS, CDR2 YYNGEE. The CDR3 extends over 13 amino acids. Trimming removed 1 base at V and 7 bases at J, with 12 bases between. The DNA for the CDR3 is TGTGCCAGCAGCGTATCCCCTAGTGGGGAGCAGTACTTC. As protein: CASSVSPSGEQYF. The variable domain in full, with the rest retrieved from reference TRBV9 and TRBJ2-7, is DSGVTQTPKHLITATGQRVTLRCSPRSGDLSVYWYQQSLDQGLQFLIQYYNGEERAKGNILERFSAQQFPDLHSELNLSSLELGDSALYFCASSVSPSGEQYFGPGTRLTVT.

This clonotype was picked up many times. The chain is built from TRBV3-1 and TRBJ1-5, with 9 nucleotides matching TRBD1. In germline, CDR1 is LGHDT, CDR2 YNNKEL (reference sequence). The V segment lost 4 bases and the J segment 1 base; nucleotides outside the gene matches: 2. This CDR3 has 15 amino acids. The CDR3 DNA is TGTGCCAGCAGCCGACAGGGGGTGAGCAATCAGCCCCAGCATTTT. Its protein is CASSRQGVSNQPQHF.

This clonotype was seen ten or more times. The chain uses TRBV2 and TRBJ2-1; D remains ambiguous. Germline V gives CDR1 SNHLY, CDR2 FYNNEI. The CDR3 runs 16 residues. The germline V and J ends were trimmed by 3 bases and 1 base, with 13 bases remaining between them. In DNA, the CDR3 is TGTGCCAGCAGTGAGTCGGCGGATACTTCCTACAATGAGCAGTTCTTC. It encodes CASSESADTSYNEQFF.

The V gene is TRBV5-1, the J gene TRBJ2-1, with TRBD2 matching 16 bases. Germline V CDR1 and CDR2: SGHRS, YFSETQ. V was pared by 3 bases and J by 6 bases, with 9 bases of the junction left unmatched. The CDR3 length is 18 residues. The CDR3 is CASSWTGTSGRAGNEQFF. The CDR3 DNA is TGCGCCAGCAGCTGGACCGGGACTAGCGGGAGGGCCGGCAATGAGCAGTTCTTC.

This clonotype was picked up many times. V and J are TRBV2 and TRBJ2-7, with D perhaps being TRBD1 or TRBD2 (5 bases each). Germline assignment: CDR1 SNHLY and CDR2 FYNNEI. The CDR3 covers 16 residues. V gave up 0 bases and J gave up 3 bases, with 15 bases separating them. CDR3 sequence (DNA): TGTGCCAGCAGTGAAGCTTGGGACCAGTACCGCTACGAGCAGTACTTC. Translating it yields CASSEAWDQYRYEQYF.

V usage is TRBV20-1 and J usage is TRBJ1-2, with 9 bases lining up with TRBD1. Germline assignment: CDR1 DFQATT and CDR2 SNEGSKA (reference sequence). CDR3 length equals 14 residues. Trimming removed 0 bases from V and 7 bases from J; junction bases left unmatched: 6. The CDR3 loop is CSARDLQGAGGYTF. The DNA for the CDR3 is TGCAGTGCTAGAGATCTACAGGGGGCCGGTGGCTACACCTTC.

This clonotype was counted a few times. J is TRBJ2-5 and V is TRBV20-1; perhaps D is TRBD1 or TRBD2 (6 bases each). The V end was cut by 1 base, the J end by 5 bases, with 14 bases between. The CDR3 covers 14 residues. Germline V gives CDR1 DFQATT, CDR2 SNEGSKA (reference sequence). The CDR3 protein is CSARVLGGLETQYF. The CDR3 DNA is TGCAGTGCTAGAGTTTTAGGGGGGTTGGAGACCCAGTACTTC.

This clonotype was counted ten times or more. This chain joins TRBV28 and TRBJ2-3; 10 bases are a match to TRBD2. Per germline, CDR1 MDHEN and CDR2 SYDVKM. Germline trimming cut 4 bases from V and 5 bases from J; bases unmatched to any gene: 12. The CDR3 has 17 residues. The CDR3 is CASSYPKNSGRIDTQYF. The CDR3, as DNA: TGTGCCAGCAGTTACCCTAAAAATAGCGGGAGGATAGATACGCAGTATTTT.

There are a few counts of this clonotype. The chain combines TRBV2 with TRBJ2-3; no reliable D call. Trimming shortened V by 8 bases and J by 2 bases, and 14 bases separated the two germline ends. The V gene's germline CDR1 is SNHLY and CDR2 FYNNEI. The CDR3 contains 14 residues. CDR3 in amino acids: CASGVLRSTDTQYF. The CDR3 nucleotides are TGTGCCAGCGGTGTGTTGCGGTCCACAGATACGCAGTATTTT.

This clonotype was counted between two and nine times. The V and J genes are TRBV30 and TRBJ1-4; perhaps TRBD1 as D (6 bases). CDR1 is GTSNPN and CDR2 is SVGIG in the germline V gene (reference sequence). V shed 0 bases and J shed 4 bases, with 18 bases lying between them. The CDR3 is 17 amino acids. For the CDR3, the DNA is TGTGCCTGGAGTGTACAGTTGGGGGCGCAGAATAATGAAAAACTGTTTTTT. Translating gives CAWSVQLGAQNNEKLFF.

This chain joins TRBV6-1 and TRBJ2-6; D may be TRBD2 (5 bases). This CDR3 has 12 residues. Per germline, CDR1 MNHNS and CDR2 SASEGT. V was pared by 8 bases and J by 5 bases, with 7 bases between. CDR3 protein: CASGRRANVLTF. Here the CDR3 DNA reads TGTGCCAGCGGGAGAAGGGCCAACGTCCTGACTTTC.

The sample holds a few counts of this clonotype. This may be a read error: a much more frequent sequence differs by one nucleotide. The chain has TRBV6-2 or TRBV6-3 and TRBJ2-3; no firm D call. The CDR3 loop spans 13 amino acids. The ends were cut back, 7 bases at V and 0 bases at J, with 8 bases in the middle. Germline V gives CDR1 MNHEY, CDR2 SVGEGT. Written as DNA, the CDR3 is TGTGCCAGCACGATAGGGAGCACAGATACGCAGTATTTT. It specifies CASTIGSTDTQYF.

This clonotype was detected only a few times. The J gene is TRBJ2-1, the V gene TRBV20-1; 7 positions match TRBD2. There are 14 residues in the CDR3. The V gene's germline CDR1 is DFQATT and CDR2 SNEGSKA (reference sequence). J gave up 4 bases and V 4 bases, and 7 bases lay outside the gene matches. DNA of the CDR3: TGCAGTGCTACCGACCAGCGGGGATACAATGAGCAGTTCTTC. It is translated as CSATDQRGYNEQFF.

The chain recombines TRBV7-2 with TRBJ1-2; no firm D call. Germline V gene data show CDR1 as SGHTA and CDR2 as FQGNSA. With 7 bases removed from V and 4 bases from J, the gap between germline ends came to 22 bases. The CDR3 is 16 residues long. In DNA form, the CDR3 reads TGTGCCAGCACCCCACTCGGGAGGGAGTATAGCTATGGCTACACCTTC. It encodes CASTPLGREYSYGYTF.

The chain carries TRBV15 and TRBJ2-1; 11 nucleotides align to TRBD1. The CDR3 has 18 residues. The junction had 11 bases not matched to a gene; V was cut back by 6 bases and J by 1 base. Germline-derived CDR1 and CDR2 are LNHNV and YYDKDF (reference sequence). CDR3 region: CATRGTGGRGSSYNEQFF. The CDR3, as DNA: TGTGCCACCAGGGGGACAGGGGGAAGAGGGTCGTCCTACAATGAGCAGTTCTTC.